These 25 T cell receptor beta chains came from one sample sequenced in a study of T cell clonality in common variable immunodeficiency. This table comes from immunoSEQ multiplex PCR, and its TCRdb copy is limited to in-frame clones, with some not included. This sample has more than 55,000 clones and no singletons, with 0.65% to 1% in the ten largest. Sequencing was performed on peripheral blood mononuclear cells. Receptor source: a person aged 18 to 75 in good health.

Notes on this clone: This may stem from a read error, because a much larger clone lies one nucleotide away. CDR3: CASSRAASTNEKLFF. The sequenced part of the CDR3 DNA is TGTGCCAGTAGTCGAGCGGCTTCAACTAATGAAAAG. This rearrangement joins TRBV19 to TRBJ2-2; D perhaps matches TRBD2 (5 bases). The read terminates 3 residues ahead of where the CDR3 ends, so the germline J gene completes it. This CDR3 region has 15 residues. The germline V gene has CDR1 LNHDA and CDR2 SQIVND (reference sequence).

This clone was detected many times. The CDR3 goes on 3 residues after the read ends, and that part is filled in from the germline J gene. The gene calls are TRBV6-2 or TRBV6-3 and TRBJ1-1; no clear D gene. Looked up from germline, CDR1 is MNHEY and CDR2 is SVGEGT. This CDR3 is 14 amino acids long. Trimming removed 3 bases at V and 5 bases at J, with 13 bases between. The CDR3 loop reads CASSYSPGRTEAFF. Incomplete CDR3 DNA: TGTGCCAGCAGTTATTCTCCGGGGAGGACTGAA.

In its sample, this clone was seen many times. The sequence runs out 3 residues before the end of the CDR3; the remainder is reconstructed from the germline J gene. The V gene is TRBV4-1, the J gene TRBJ2-4; unclear D gene. Germline CDR1 MGHRA, CDR2 YSYEKL. V lost 7 bases to trimming and J lost 0 bases, with 13 bases between them. The length of the CDR3 is 15 residues. The CDR3 protein is CASTPKSGAKNIQYF. The CDR3 DNA, read in part, is TGCGCCAGCACTCCAAAGTCGGGAGCCAAAAACATT.

This clone was counted many times. The CDR3 is cut off 3 residues early in the read; its end comes from the germline J gene. This chain joins TRBV19 and TRBJ2-5; tentative D call: TRBD1 (5 bases). The CDR3 is made up of 13 amino acids. Trimming removed 4 bases from V and 6 bases from J, with 12 bases in between. The germline V gene encodes CDR1 LNHDA and CDR2 SQIVND (reference sequence). CDR3 region: CASSNVQGQTQYF. The sequenced CDR3 bases are TGTGCCAGTAGTAATGTCCAGGGTCAGACC.

This clone was picked up many times. Read sequence stops 3 residues before the CDR3 end, and the germline J gene provides the missing end. The chain joins TRBV23-1 to TRBJ1-6; tentatively, D is TRBD1 (6 bases). TRBV23-1 is annotated as an ORF whose role is uncertain. Trimming shortened V by 0 bases and J by 10 bases, and 19 bases separated the two germline ends. There are 17 residues in the CDR3. This CDR3 reads CASSQSVFGGQGSPLHF. The sequenced part of the CDR3 DNA is TGCGCCAGCAGTCAATCTGTGTTCGGGGGGCAAGGGTCACCC.

This clone was picked up many times. The read halts 3 residues ahead of the CDR3 end, with the missing end drawn from the germline J gene. V usage is TRBV4-1 and J usage is TRBJ1-3; D uncertain. Germline CDR1 MGHRA, CDR2 YSYEKL. V dropped 0 bases and J dropped 4 bases, with 10 bases sitting between them. This CDR3 is built from 15 residues. CDR3 loop: CASSQDSEGGNTIYF. The DNA read from the CDR3 is TGCGCCAGCAGCCAAGATTCAGAGGGCGGAAACACC.

This clone was seen at least ten times. The DNA ends 3 residues before the CDR3 does, and the rest of the CDR3 is filled in from the germline J gene. The V call is TRBV7-6, the J call TRBJ2-1, with TRBD1 identical over 7 bases. The germline V gene has CDR1 SGHVS and CDR2 FNYEAQ. This CDR3 has 14 residues. The ends lost 8 bases at V and 7 bases at J; junction bases unmatched: 11. CDR3 bases read: TGTGCCAGCGGACGAACGATACAGGGGAATGAG. Translated: CASGRTIQGNE. In full, the CDR3 reads CASGRTIQGNEQFF.

This clone was detected many times. The read falls 3 residues short of the CDR3 end, and the missing part is taken from the germline J gene. The V gene is TRBV5-1, the J gene TRBJ1-2; 8 bases align to TRBD1. V was pared by 0 bases and J by 6 bases, with 16 bases of the junction left unmatched. This CDR3 contains 18 residues. Germline CDR1 reads SGHRS; CDR2 reads YFSETQ. The CDR3 loop reads CASSLGFGAGGANDGYTF. CDR3 DNA (partial): TGCGCCAGCAGCTTGGGATTTGGGGCAGGGGGCGCAAATGATGGC.

This clone appeared many times. Read sequence stops 3 residues before the CDR3 end, and the germline J gene provides the missing end. This sequence joins TRBV12-3 or TRBV12-4 and TRBJ2-3; a weak D match, TRBD2 (6 bases). The V end lost 7 bases, the J end lost 6 bases, and 14 bases lay between the germline ends. The CDR3 consists of 13 residues. The CDR3 reads CASTYWGVDTQYF. The sequenced CDR3 bases are TGTGCCAGCACCTATTGGGGGGTGGATACG.

This clone was observed many times. The read terminates 3 residues ahead of where the CDR3 ends, so the germline J gene completes it. This rearrangement joins TRBV2 to TRBJ1-2; 11 bases fit TRBD1. The length of the CDR3 is 16 residues. The trim removed 1 base at V and 6 bases at J, leaving 7 bases unmatched. Germline values: CDR1 SNHLY, CDR2 FYNNEI. The part of the CDR3 DNA that was read is TGTGCCAGCAGTGAAGGGACAGGGGGCGCGGGGGATGGC. Its translation is CASSEGTGGAGDG. The complete CDR3 protein is CASSEGTGGAGDGYTF.

Many counts were recorded for this clone. The read is 3 residues too short to cover the CDR3 end, so that end is filled in from the germline J gene. V and J are TRBV7-9 and TRBJ2-1; TRBD2 aligns across 8 bases. The CDR3 is made up of 15 amino acids. Germline values: CDR1 SEHNR, CDR2 FQNEAQ (reference sequence). The trim removed 6 bases at V and 0 bases at J, leaving 4 bases unmatched. The DNA read from the CDR3 is TGTGCCAGCAGGCCTAGCGGGTCCTCCTACAATGAG. The encoded protein is CASRPSGSSYNE. The whole CDR3 region reads CASRPSGSSYNEQFF.

This clone was seen repeatedly, ten times or more. The read stops 3 residues short of the end of the CDR3; the missing end is completed from the germline J gene. This chain connects TRBV7-9 to TRBJ1-1, with D unclear. This CDR3 spans 12 amino acids. In germline, CDR1 is SEHNR, CDR2 FQNEAQ (reference sequence). The DNA read from the CDR3 is TGTGCCAGCAGCCCAGGCCTCATGAAA. Its translation is CASSPGLMK. The entire CDR3 reads CASSPGLMKAFF.

This clone was recorded many times. The read halts 3 residues ahead of the CDR3 end, with the missing end drawn from the germline J gene. The chain carries TRBV5-1 and TRBJ2-5, with no clear D. Germline CDR1 SGHRS, CDR2 YFSETQ. This CDR3 comprises 15 residues. Trimming removed 0 bases from V and 2 bases from J, with 11 bases in between. The CDR3 spells CASSLEVPTQETQYF. CDR3 bases read: TGCGCCAGCAGCTTGGAAGTGCCTACTCAAGAGACC.

The table lists this clone with many counts. The read finishes 3 residues shy of the CDR3 end, and the germline J gene is used to complete it. V gene TRBV20-1 combines with J gene TRBJ1-1; perhaps TRBD1 as D (5 bases). The CDR3 has 14 amino acids. V lost 5 bases and J lost 1, with 14 bases in between. Germline CDR1 DFQATT, CDR2 SNEGSKA (reference sequence). The covered CDR3 bases are TGCAGTGCTGGATCCCAGGGAAAGAACACTGAA. Its protein product is CSAGSQGKNTE. The CDR3 reads in full as CSAGSQGKNTEAFF.

This clone was observed at least ten times. The CDR3 end falls 3 residues outside the read, so it is completed with the germline J gene. Other nucleotide sequences in the sample specify the same CDR3. The rearrangement joins TRBV5-1 to TRBJ1-1; D unclear. The CDR3 is made up of 13 amino acids. V was pared by 2 bases and J by 1 base, with 6 bases between. Germline V gene lookup returns CDR1 SGHRS and CDR2 YFSETQ. The DNA read from the CDR3 is TGCGCCAGCAGCTTTCGGGGGAACACTGAA. Protein: CASSFRGNTE. The whole CDR3 is CASSFRGNTEAFF.

This clone was observed many times. Read sequence stops 3 residues before the CDR3 end, and the germline J gene provides the missing end. The V gene is TRBV11-2, the J gene TRBJ2-3; a possible D gene is TRBD2 (6 bases). V lost 3 bases, J lost 6 bases, and 13 bases lay in between. Germline CDR1 is SGHAT and CDR2 is FQNNGV. The CDR3 has 14 amino acids. The DNA read from the CDR3 is TGTGCCAGCAGCTTCAGTAACAGCGGGGATACG. Amino acid sequence: CASSFSNSGDT. The whole CDR3 region reads CASSFSNSGDTQYF. Full variable domain (remainder filled in from reference TRBV11-2 and TRBJ2-3): EAGVAQSPRYKIIEKRQSVAFWCNPISGHATLYWYQQILGQGPKLLIQFQNNGVVDDSQLPKDRFSAERLKGVDSTLKIQPAKLEDSAVYLCASSFSNSGDTQYFGPGTRLTVL.

This clone was counted ten times or more. With the read ending 3 residues before the CDR3 end, the germline J gene is used to fill in that end. The V gene is TRBV6-2 or TRBV6-3, the J gene TRBJ1-1; 7 bases agree with TRBD1. The CDR3 runs 11 residues. The germline V gene encodes CDR1 MNHEY and CDR2 SVGEGT. CDR3 sequence: CASSFTGVAFF. The part of the CDR3 DNA that was read is TGTGCCAGCAGCTTCACAGGGGTA.

At least ten counts were recorded for this clone. Sequencing ends 3 residues short of the CDR3 end; the germline J gene provides the rest. The V and J genes are TRBV5-1 and TRBJ2-1; TRBD2 matches at 10 bases. V shed 0 bases, J shed 7 bases, and the junction held 4 bases outside the gene matches. CDR1 is SGHRS, CDR2 YFSETQ, per germline. The CDR3 length is 15 residues. CDR3 DNA, as far as it was read: TGCGCCAGCAGCTTGGGCGAGCGGGAGGGAAATGAG. This translates into CASSLGEREGNE. The whole CDR3 reads CASSLGEREGNEQFF.

This clone has at least ten counts. The read ends 3 residues before the CDR3 terminus; that terminus is restored from the germline J gene. V gene TRBV6-2 or TRBV6-3 combines with J gene TRBJ1-2; D ambiguous. The CDR3 sequence is 16 residues long. Germline V gene data show CDR1 as MNHEY and CDR2 as SVGEGT. Trimming removed 4 bases at V and 1 base at J, with 16 bases between. The CDR3 DNA, read in part, is TGTGCCAGCAGTTCCATCAACAGAGCTCGTAACTATGGC. It encodes CASSSINRARNYG. The entire CDR3 protein reads CASSSINRARNYGYTF.

Many counts were recorded for this clone. From the germline J gene comes the end of the CDR3, since the read stops 3 residues before it. The genes are TRBV19 and TRBJ1-2; 7 nucleotides agree with TRBD1. V dropped 3 bases and J dropped 4; count of bases not matched to a gene: 5. Germline CDR1 LNHDA, CDR2 SQIVND (reference sequence). The CDR3 spans 14 residues. Incomplete CDR3 DNA: TGTGCCAGTAGTATCCACCGGGACAGCTATGGC. Protein product: CASSIHRDSYG. The complete CDR3 sequence is CASSIHRDSYGYTF.

In this sample, this clone turned up many times. The read comes to an end 3 residues before the CDR3 does, leaving the germline J gene to fill in the end. The chain recombines TRBV28 with TRBJ1-5, with D uncertain. Deletions cut 4 bases from V and 0 bases from J, with 13 bases between. There are 16 residues in the CDR3. Germline loops: CDR1 MDHEN, CDR2 SYDVKM. This CDR3 is CASSYRGGVSNQPQHF. The sequenced CDR3 bases are TGTGCCAGCAGTTACCGGGGAGGAGTTAGCAATCAGCCC.

Ten or more counts support this clone. The CDR3 here is CASRDWNTEAFF. CDR3 DNA, as far as it was read: TGTGCCAGCAGAGACTGGAACACTGAA. V usage is TRBV12-3 or TRBV12-4 and J usage is TRBJ1-1, with D unresolved. Read data end 3 residues before the CDR3 end; the end is taken from the germline J gene. The V end was cut by 6 bases, the J end by 1 base, with 6 bases between. The length of the CDR3 is 12 residues.

This clone appeared many times. The read terminates 3 residues ahead of where the CDR3 ends, so the germline J gene completes it. The chain is built from TRBV20-1 and TRBJ1-1; D gene unclear. The CDR3 is made up of 12 amino acids. Trimming took 6 bases from V and 6 from J, leaving 14 bases between them. The germline V gene has CDR1 DFQATT and CDR2 SNEGSKA (reference sequence). CDR3: CSASAGSPEAFF. The CDR3 bases that were read are TGCAGTGCGAGCGCGGGTAGCCCTGAA.

This clone was counted at least ten times. The CDR3 is cut off 3 residues early in the read; its end comes from the germline J gene. The V gene is TRBV20-1, the J gene TRBJ2-3; a weak D match, TRBD2 (6 bases). With 3 bases removed from V and 1 base from J, the gap between germline ends came to 26 bases. From germline, CDR1 is DFQATT and CDR2 SNEGSKA (reference sequence). There are 19 residues in the CDR3. CDR3 DNA, as far as it was read: TGCAGTGCTAGTTCAGTCTCAACTAGCCTTCCCCCTTGCACAGATACG. Its protein product is CSASSVSTSLPPCTDT. The CDR3, in full, reads CSASSVSTSLPPCTDTQYF.

This clone was recorded at least ten times. The sequenced fragment ends 3 residues before the CDR3 boundary, so the rest is inferred from the germline J gene. This chain uses TRBV6-1 with TRBJ1-5; weak D call: TRBD1 (6 bases). CDR1 and CDR2 (germline): MNHNS, SASEGT. This CDR3 has 13 residues. Between the trimmed V and J ends, which lost 3 bases and 9 bases, there was a span of 12 bases. CDR3 loop: CASSDSRGLPQHF. The CDR3 bases that were read are TGTGCCAGCAGTGATTCCAGGGGTCTGCCC.